The clone carrying this TCR beta chain has more than one count but fewer than ten. Its antigen is currently unknown. TCRdb reprocessed the 5' RACE reads via MiXCR and lists one record per CDR3 protein. The repertoire holds nearly 350,000 distinct CDR3 sequences, with about 14% as singletons. The data derive from a study of CD8 T cells in ankylosing spondylitis. Study-wide results and limits: Disease-linked clones bore a CD8+ phenotype and were relatively rare in peripheral blood. A subset of motif variants has previously been described in the synovial fluid and blood of reactive arthritis.

Trimming at V came to 6 bases and at J to 1 base, leaving 2 bases not matched to a gene. This CDR3 has 16 residues. The germline CDR1 and CDR2 sequences are ENHRY and SYGVKD. The rearrangement uses TRBV10-3 and TRBJ2-2; 13 bases line up with TRBD2. This TCR was sampled from a male donor with ankylosing spondylitis or in good health (not recorded which). Sequenced input: blood, either unsorted or a sorted T cell fraction (not recorded which). CDR3 loop: CAIRTSGGLNTGELFF. CDR3 DNA sequence: TGTGCCATCAGGACTAGCGGGGGGCTGAACACCGGGGAGCTGTTTTTT.